This TCR beta chain was sequenced during a study of beta chain features in type 1 diabetes. Study-wide results and caveats: Sequencing from cDNA could over-represent high-TCR-expressing cells. Fewer junction insertions and more nucleotide deletions appeared in type 1 diabetes patients.

All of the isolated RNA was reverse transcribed, so expressed TCRB transcripts were sequenced. Profiling relied on immunoSEQ multiplex PCR, and the TCRdb table lists in-frame clones only, not all of them. The data hold 150,000 or so clones, with 9.5% to 10% observed a single time. Sorting based on CD45RO/CCR7/CD25/CD127/CD95/CD27 separated CD4+ naive, central memory, regulatory and stem cell-like memory cells. In this sample, this clone turned up a few times. Antigen unknown. The TCR was taken from a woman aged 40 to 50 in good health. Sequences were obtained from central memory CD4+ T cells from blood.

CDR3 DNA: TGTGCCAGCTCACCACTGGACAGCCACAATGTTGAGCAGTTCTTC. This encodes CASSPLDSHNVEQFF. V gene TRBV18 combines with J gene TRBJ2-1; TRBD1 might be the D (6 bases). Germline V gives CDR1 KGHSH, CDR2 LQKENI. Trimming removed 1 base from V and 9 bases from J, with 16 bases in between. The CDR3 sequence is 15 residues long.